Listed below are T cell receptor beta chains from one sample, sequenced in a study of T cells in Graves' hyperthyroidism and ophthalmopathy. MiXCR, applied by TCRdb to the multiplex PCR reads, yields one record per CDR3 protein. The table records 200,000 to 300,000 distinct CDR3 sequences, approximately 25% of them present only once. The sample comprised blood. The receptors come from a woman between 40 and 50 years old with Graves' ophthalmopathy. CDR3s include the opening cysteine and the closing phenylalanine or tryptophan. The D gene is left open where the match is weak. Clone size is not always given. Where it is, it says once, few, many or a class for expanded clones.

d_gene: TRBD1
j_gene: TRBJ2-5
abundance: many
v_gene: TRBV30
CDR3aa: CAWSRGTGREETQYF
CDR3nt: TGTGCCTGGAGTAGGGGGACAGGGAGAGAGGAGACCCAGTACTTC

d_gene: -
j_gene: TRBJ1-1
abundance: -
v_gene: TRBV12-3/TRBV12-4
CDR3aa: CASHPERGRTEAFF
CDR3nt: TGTGCCAGCCACCCGGAGAGGGGTCGGACTGAAGCTTTCTTT

d_gene: -
j_gene: TRBJ1-2
abundance: few
v_gene: TRBV7-9
CDR3aa: CASSPGSIVTF
CDR3nt: TGTGCCAGCAGCCCCGGGTCCATCGTCACCTTC

d_gene: -
j_gene: TRBJ2-7
abundance: many
v_gene: TRBV9
CDR3aa: CASSFQTGTEQYF
CDR3nt: TGTGCCAGCAGCTTCCAAACAGGGACCGAGCAGTACTTC

d_gene: TRBD1
j_gene: TRBJ2-5
abundance: few
v_gene: TRBV6-2/TRBV6-3
CDR3aa: CASSYATGTETQYF
CDR3nt: TGTGCCAGCAGTTATGCGACAGGGACGGAGACCCAGTACTTC

d_gene: TRBD1
j_gene: TRBJ1-2
abundance: -
v_gene: TRBV6-5
CDR3aa: CASSYGTGRVGYTF
CDR3nt: TGTGCCAGCAGTTACGGGACAGGGCGTGTTGGCTACACCTTC

d_gene: -
j_gene: TRBJ2-7
abundance: few
v_gene: TRBV20-1
CDR3aa: CSASGAYEQYF
CDR3nt: TGCAGTGCTAGTGGGGCCTACGAGCAGTACTTC

d_gene: -
j_gene: TRBJ2-7
abundance: many
v_gene: TRBV12-3/TRBV12-4
CDR3aa: CASSLSREQYF
CDR3nt: TGTGCCAGCAGTTTATCTCGGGAGCAGTACTTC

d_gene: -
j_gene: TRBJ2-7
abundance: -
v_gene: TRBV11-2
CDR3aa: CAGSSGAGSASYEQYF
CDR3nt: TGTGCCGGCAGCTCCGGGGCGGGGAGCGCCTCCTACGAGCAGTACTTC

d_gene: TRBD1
j_gene: TRBJ1-2
abundance: many
v_gene: TRBV6-5
CDR3aa: CASSYGTGGYGYTF
CDR3nt: TGTGCCAGCAGTTATGGGACAGGGGGCTATGGCTACACCTTC

d_gene: TRBD2
j_gene: TRBJ2-3
abundance: many
v_gene: TRBV28
CDR3aa: CATRPLAGQDTQYF
CDR3nt: TGTGCCACCAGACCCCTAGCGGGACAAGATACGCAGTATTTT

d_gene: TRBD1
j_gene: TRBJ2-7
abundance: -
v_gene: TRBV18
CDR3aa: CASSPPGQGVLGYEQYF
CDR3nt: TGTGCCAGCTCACCCCCGGGACAGGGGGTTTTAGGCTACGAGCAGTACTTC

d_gene: TRBD2
j_gene: TRBJ2-7
abundance: many
v_gene: TRBV27
CDR3aa: CASRQLAGGVYEQYF
CDR3nt: TGTGCCAGCAGACAACTAGCGGGAGGGGTCTACGAGCAGTACTTC

d_gene: -
j_gene: TRBJ1-3
abundance: -
v_gene: TRBV6-1
CDR3aa: CASRLGGAPGNTIYF
CDR3nt: TGTGCCAGCAGGCTAGGGGGGGCTCCTGGAAACACCATATATTTT

d_gene: -
j_gene: TRBJ1-2
abundance: -
v_gene: TRBV7-2
CDR3aa: CASSLARGGARGYTF
CDR3nt: TGTGCCAGCAGCTTAGCGCGTGGGGGGGCGAGGGGCTACACCTTC

d_gene: -
j_gene: TRBJ2-7
abundance: many
v_gene: TRBV6-5
CDR3aa: CASSLPVPPYEQYF
CDR3nt: TGTGCCAGCAGTTTGCCGGTACCACCCTACGAGCAGTACTTC

d_gene: -
j_gene: TRBJ1-1
abundance: many
v_gene: TRBV3-1
CDR3aa: CASSPESQVSLNTEAFF
CDR3nt: TGTGCCAGCAGCCCCGAGTCCCAGGTCTCCCTGAACACTGAAGCTTTCTTT

d_gene: -
j_gene: TRBJ2-2
abundance: many
v_gene: TRBV19
CDR3aa: CASSIMGIGELFF
CDR3nt: TGTGCCAGTAGTATAATGGGGATCGGGGAGCTGTTTTTT

d_gene: TRBD1
j_gene: TRBJ1-1
abundance: many
v_gene: TRBV27
CDR3aa: CASSLTGAGDTEAFF
CDR3nt: TGTGCCAGCAGTTTGACAGGGGCCGGGGACACTGAAGCTTTCTTT

d_gene: TRBD1
j_gene: TRBJ1-2
abundance: many
v_gene: TRBV28
CDR3aa: CASRAGTDYGYTF
CDR3nt: TGTGCCAGCAGGGCAGGGACAGACTATGGCTACACCTTC

d_gene: -
j_gene: TRBJ2-7
abundance: many
v_gene: TRBV11-1
CDR3aa: CASSLALGAPYEQYF
CDR3nt: TGTGCCAGCAGCTTAGCTCTAGGGGCTCCCTACGAGCAGTACTTC

d_gene: -
j_gene: TRBJ2-7
abundance: many
v_gene: TRBV19
CDR3aa: CASSIGRAASYEQYF
CDR3nt: TGTGCCAGTAGTATCGGGCGGGCTGCTTCCTACGAGCAGTACTTC

d_gene: -
j_gene: TRBJ1-5
abundance: -
v_gene: TRBV12-3/TRBV12-4
CDR3aa: CASSLSQGHSNQPQHF
CDR3nt: TGTGCCAGCAGTTTGTCGCAGGGCCACAGCAATCAGCCCCAGCATTTT

d_gene: -
j_gene: TRBJ2-2
abundance: -
v_gene: TRBV3-1
CDR3aa: CASSQELGAGELFF
CDR3nt: TGTGCCAGCAGCCAAGAGTTGGGGGCCGGGGAGCTGTTTTTT

d_gene: -
j_gene: TRBJ2-7
abundance: -
v_gene: TRBV6-1
CDR3aa: CASNRGGPRYEQYF
CDR3nt: TGTGCCAGCAACCGAGGAGGGCCCCGCTACGAGCAGTACTTC

d_gene: -
j_gene: TRBJ1-5
abundance: many
v_gene: TRBV30
CDR3aa: CAWSPDPAQPQHF
CDR3nt: TGTGCCTGGAGTCCGGACCCAGCACAGCCCCAGCATTTT

d_gene: -
j_gene: TRBJ2-5
abundance: many
v_gene: TRBV7-8
CDR3aa: CASSRPEVGGHQETQYF
CDR3nt: TGTGCCAGCAGCCGACCCGAAGTAGGAGGACACCAAGAGACCCAGTACTTC

d_gene: -
j_gene: TRBJ2-7
abundance: many
v_gene: TRBV18
CDR3aa: CASSPLAPGGGAYEQYF
CDR3nt: TGTGCCAGCTCACCCCTGGCGCCAGGGGGAGGGGCCTACGAGCAGTACTTC

d_gene: -
j_gene: TRBJ1-5
abundance: many
v_gene: TRBV6-5
CDR3aa: CASSLRGLGQPQHF
CDR3nt: TGTGCCAGCAGTCTCCGGGGTCTGGGTCAGCCCCAGCATTTT

d_gene: -
j_gene: TRBJ2-7
abundance: many
v_gene: TRBV30
CDR3aa: CAWRQTGYEQYF
CDR3nt: TGTGCCTGGAGGCAAACAGGCTACGAGCAGTACTTC

d_gene: -
j_gene: TRBJ2-7
abundance: many
v_gene: TRBV7-8
CDR3aa: CASSHRREVGREQYF
CDR3nt: TGTGCCAGCAGCCACCGAAGGGAGGTCGGGCGCGAGCAGTACTTC

d_gene: -
j_gene: TRBJ2-2
abundance: many
v_gene: TRBV19
CDR3aa: CASSILFPEGNTGELFF
CDR3nt: TGTGCCAGTAGTATACTGTTCCCCGAGGGGAACACCGGGGAGCTGTTTTTT

d_gene: TRBD1
j_gene: TRBJ1-1
abundance: many
v_gene: TRBV6-5
CDR3aa: CASRGQTENTEAFF
CDR3nt: TGTGCCAGCAGGGGACAGACGGAGAACACTGAAGCTTTCTTT

d_gene: TRBD2
j_gene: TRBJ2-7
abundance: many
v_gene: TRBV19
CDR3aa: CASSLTSGPSYEQYF
CDR3nt: TGTGCCAGTAGTTTAACTAGCGGGCCCTCCTACGAGCAGTACTTC

d_gene: TRBD1
j_gene: TRBJ2-7
abundance: many
v_gene: TRBV27
CDR3aa: CASSLSGQGTGEQYF
CDR3nt: TGTGCCAGCAGTTTATCAGGACAGGGCACGGGCGAGCAGTACTTC

d_gene: -
j_gene: TRBJ1-1
abundance: few
v_gene: TRBV11-2
CDR3aa: CASKGYNTEAFF
CDR3nt: TGTGCCAGCAAAGGGTACAACACTGAAGCTTTCTTT

d_gene: TRBD1
j_gene: TRBJ2-7
abundance: -
v_gene: TRBV28
CDR3aa: CASRAPTGKYEQYF
CDR3nt: TGTGCCAGCCGGGCCCCGACAGGGAAGTACGAGCAGTACTTC

d_gene: -
j_gene: TRBJ2-4
abundance: -
v_gene: TRBV27
CDR3aa: CASSGRLAKNIQYF
CDR3nt: TGTGCCAGCAGCGGACGGCTAGCCAAAAACATTCAGTACTTC

d_gene: -
j_gene: TRBJ2-6
abundance: many
v_gene: TRBV6-5
CDR3aa: CASSWTSTGANVLTF
CDR3nt: TGTGCCAGCAGTTGGACCTCAACAGGGGCCAACGTCCTGACTTTC

d_gene: -
j_gene: TRBJ1-2
abundance: -
v_gene: TRBV12-3/TRBV12-4
CDR3aa: CASSDGSNYGYTF
CDR3nt: TGTGCCAGCAGTGATGGGTCGAACTATGGCTACACCTTC

d_gene: -
j_gene: TRBJ1-1
abundance: -
v_gene: TRBV15
CDR3aa: CATSPLRVDRIAFF
CDR3nt: TGTGCCACCAGCCCCCTCCGGGTCGACCGCATAGCTTTCTTT

d_gene: -
j_gene: TRBJ1-1
abundance: many
v_gene: TRBV6-2/TRBV6-3
CDR3aa: CASSYKRNTEAFF
CDR3nt: TGTGCCAGCAGTTACAAACGGAACACTGAAGCTTTCTTT

d_gene: -
j_gene: TRBJ2-1
abundance: many
v_gene: TRBV24-1
CDR3aa: CAVRPGSSPYNEQFF
CDR3nt: TGTGCCGTGCGCCCAGGGTCCTCCCCCTACAATGAGCAGTTCTTC

d_gene: -
j_gene: TRBJ1-1
abundance: -
v_gene: TRBV6-1
CDR3aa: CASSEDWVGTEAFF
CDR3nt: TGTGCCAGCAGTGAAGATTGGGTCGGGACTGAAGCTTTCTTT

d_gene: -
j_gene: TRBJ2-7
abundance: -
v_gene: TRBV12-3/TRBV12-4
CDR3aa: CASSPSGRTYEQYF
CDR3nt: TGTGCCAGCAGTCCCTCGGGGCGCACCTACGAGCAGTACTTC

d_gene: -
j_gene: TRBJ1-5
abundance: many
v_gene: TRBV19
CDR3aa: CASSMELAMVQPQHF
CDR3nt: TGTGCCAGTAGTATGGAACTCGCGATGGTTCAGCCCCAGCATTTT

d_gene: -
j_gene: TRBJ2-7
abundance: few
v_gene: TRBV28
CDR3aa: CASRTGRTYEQYF
CDR3nt: TGTGCCAGCAGGACGGGGAGAACCTACGAGCAGTACTTC

d_gene: -
j_gene: TRBJ1-6
abundance: many
v_gene: TRBV30
CDR3aa: CAWRDSILSPLHF
CDR3nt: TGTGCCTGGAGGGACAGTATTTTGTCACCCCTCCACTTT

d_gene: -
j_gene: TRBJ2-7
abundance: many
v_gene: TRBV5-1
CDR3aa: CASSLSGVSYEQYF
CDR3nt: TGCGCCAGCAGCTTGTCCGGGGTCTCCTACGAGCAGTACTTC

d_gene: TRBD2
j_gene: TRBJ2-7
abundance: many
v_gene: TRBV5-1
CDR3aa: CASSLEAGGAYEQYF
CDR3nt: TGCGCCAGCAGCTTGGAGGCGGGAGGGGCGTACGAGCAGTACTTC

d_gene: TRBD1
j_gene: TRBJ2-5
abundance: many
v_gene: TRBV2
CDR3aa: CALRTGVQETQYF
CDR3nt: TGTGCCCTCCGGACAGGGGTCCAAGAGACCCAGTACTTC

d_gene: -
j_gene: TRBJ2-7
abundance: many
v_gene: TRBV4-1
CDR3aa: CATRGGVLGEQYF
CDR3nt: TGCGCCACTCGGGGTGGGGTGCTGGGGGAGCAGTACTTC

d_gene: TRBD1
j_gene: TRBJ2-7
abundance: many
v_gene: TRBV30
CDR3aa: CAWRVWGQGATEQYF
CDR3nt: TGTGCCTGGAGAGTCTGGGGACAGGGGGCGACCGAGCAGTACTTC